These T cell receptor beta chains were read from a single sample in a study of T-cell reconstitution after alpha-beta-depleted transplantation in children. TCRdb called the PCR reads again in MiXCR, with one record for every CDR3 protein. The profile shows about 47,000 distinct CDR3 sequences, 50% to 55% of them singletons. The sequencing used peripheral blood, collected before TCRalphabeta/CD19-depleted stem cell transplant. The receptors derive from a boy younger than two with SCID, due to receive a stem cell transplant. CDR3s include the opening cysteine and the closing phenylalanine or tryptophan. Fields, in order: J gene, clone size, V gene, D gene, CDR3 protein, CDR3 DNA. D genes are given only for firm matches. Only some rows state a clone size, as once, few, many or a class for expanded clones.

>TRBJ2-7|many|TRBV10-2|TRBD1
CASSGSGQGYEQYF
TGCGCCAGCAGTGGGTCTGGACAGGGCTACGAGCAGTACTTC
>TRBJ1-2|-|TRBV4-3|-
CASSRNGGGDYGYTF
TGCGCCAGCAGCCGCAACGGGGGGGGCGACTATGGCTACACCTTC
>TRBJ1-2|-|TRBV7-2|-
CASSRDQGGGSNGYTF
TGTGCCAGCAGCCGAGATCAGGGCGGGGGAAGTAATGGCTACACCTTC
>TRBJ2-1|few|TRBV10-3|-
CAIQGGAGNEQFF
TGTGCCATCCAAGGGGGGGCCGGTAATGAGCAGTTCTTC
>TRBJ2-2|-|TRBV6-1|-
CASSVADDTGELFF
TGTGCCAGCAGTGTCGCGGACGACACCGGGGAGCTGTTTTTT
>TRBJ1-1|few|TRBV7-9|-
CASSLEMNTEAFF
TGTGCCAGCAGCTTAGAGATGAACACTGAAGCTTTCTTT
>TRBJ2-3|-|TRBV6-1|-
CASSQDPTSRDTQYF
TGTGCCAGCAGCCAAGACCCAACTAGTAGAGATACGCAGTATTTT
>TRBJ1-2|many|TRBV9|TRBD1
CASSVGGQGTYGYTF
TGTGCCAGCAGCGTAGGGGGACAGGGGACCTATGGCTACACCTTC
>TRBJ2-1|-|TRBV28|TRBD2
CASSLLAGAGNEQFF
TGTGCCAGCAGTCTCTTAGCGGGGGCGGGGAATGAGCAGTTCTTC
>TRBJ2-5|few|TRBV6-5|TRBD2
CASSLGLAGTQETQYF
TGTGCCAGCAGTTTGGGGTTAGCGGGGACCCAAGAGACCCAGTACTTC
>TRBJ2-1|few|TRBV7-2|-
CASKVWGHPYNEQFF
TGTGCCAGCAAGGTGTGGGGCCATCCCTACAATGAGCAGTTCTTC
>TRBJ2-1|-|TRBV19|-
CASSIIGIEQFF
TGTGCCAGTAGTATTATAGGCATTGAGCAGTTCTTC
>TRBJ2-7|medium-sized|TRBV6-1|TRBD2
CAVRGDSYEQYF
TGTGCCGTGCGGGGGGACTCCTACGAGCAGTACTTC
>TRBJ2-2|once|TRBV7-2|-
CASSFRGENTGELFF
TGTGCCAGCAGCTTCAGGGGGGAGAACACCGGGGAGCTGTTTTTT
>TRBJ2-7|few|TRBV2|-
CASSEFSGVSSYEQYF
TGTGCCAGCAGTGAATTCAGTGGGGTTAGCTCCTACGAGCAGTACTTC
>TRBJ2-7|few|TRBV15|-
CATSRDRSQLYEQYF
TGTGCCACCAGCAGAGATAGGAGTCAGTTATACGAGCAGTACTTC
>TRBJ2-7|few|TRBV5-1|-
CASSLGQIPYEQYF
TGCGCCAGCAGCTTGGGACAGATCCCCTACGAGCAGTACTTC
>TRBJ1-1|few|TRBV7-9|-
CASTLAGYTEAFF
TGTGCCAGCACCTTAGCGGGGTACACTGAAGCTTTCTTT
>TRBJ2-2|-|TRBV5-1|TRBD1
CASSLQGSTGELFF
TGCGCCAGCAGCTTACAGGGGAGCACCGGGGAGCTGTTTTTT
>TRBJ2-1|-|TRBV7-2|TRBD2
CASSILGAGGYNEQFF
TGTGCCAGCAGCATCTTGGGCGCGGGGGGGTACAATGAGCAGTTCTTC
>TRBJ2-1|few|TRBV7-2|-
CASSFGVTYNEQFF
TGTGCCAGCAGCTTTGGGGTGACCTACAATGAGCAGTTCTTC
>TRBJ2-1|few|TRBV4-1|-
CASSQVLASDEQFF
TGCGCCAGCAGCCAAGTCCTAGCGAGCGATGAGCAGTTCTTC
>TRBJ1-2|-|TRBV4-2|-
CASSQEVGYTF
TGTGCCAGCAGCCAGGAGGTTGGCTACACCTTC
>TRBJ1-2|-|TRBV7-2|TRBD1
CASNRPGGDYGYTF
TGTGCCAGCAACCGACCAGGGGGTGACTATGGCTACACCTTC
>TRBJ2-7|few|TRBV20-1|TRBD2
CSARTSGAYEQYF
TGCAGTGCAAGGACTAGCGGGGCCTACGAGCAGTACTTC
>TRBJ2-7|few|TRBV4-1|-
CASSQTTAYEQYF
TGCGCCAGCAGCCAAACGACAGCCTACGAGCAGTACTTC
>TRBJ2-5|few|TRBV5-6|TRBD1
CASSLATGSLQETQYF
TGTGCCAGCAGCTTGGCGACAGGGTCCCTCCAAGAGACCCAGTACTTC
>TRBJ1-3|-|TRBV4-1|-
CASSQGGFAEAIGNTIYF
TGCGCCAGCAGCCAAGGCGGATTTGCGGAGGCAATTGGAAACACCATATATTTT
>TRBJ2-1|few|TRBV5-1|TRBD2
CASTEPSGGPPEQFF
TGCGCCAGCACAGAACCTAGCGGGGGCCCCCCAGAGCAGTTCTTC
>TRBJ1-6|few|TRBV15|-
CATSRGGPDTPLHF
TGTGCCACCAGCAGAGGAGGTCCGGATACACCCCTCCACTTT
>TRBJ1-5|-|TRBV6-1|TRBD1
CATDQGQPYSNQPQHF
TGTGCCACCGACCAGGGACAGCCATATAGCAATCAGCCCCAGCATTTT
>TRBJ2-1|-|TRBV4-1|-
CASSQGRLSSYNEQFF
TGCGCCAGCAGCCAAGGACGGCTGAGCTCCTACAATGAGCAGTTCTTC
>TRBJ1-1|-|TRBV25-1|TRBD1
CASSSQGESNTEAFF
TGTGCCAGCAGCTCGCAGGGGGAGTCGAACACTGAAGCTTTCTTT
>TRBJ2-3|medium-sized|TRBV12-3/TRBV12-4|-
CASIRGPRTDTQYF
TGTGCCAGCATCCGGGGGCCGCGCACAGATACGCAGTATTTT
>TRBJ2-3|few|TRBV2|-
CASSHRALSPDTQYF
TGTGCCAGCAGTCACCGGGCCCTCTCTCCAGATACGCAGTATTTT
>TRBJ1-1|-|TRBV5-1|-
CASSGGGGQGNTEAFF
TGCGCCAGCAGCGGAGGGGGAGGGCAGGGGAACACTGAAGCTTTCTTT